Each of the 4 T cell receptor beta chains below was sequenced from the same sample in a study of CD8 T cells in Susac syndrome. When the RNA was reverse transcribed, random hexamers were used with an input of about 0.5 to 1 ug. MiXCR, applied by TCRdb to the immunoSEQ multiplex PCR reads, yields one record per CDR3 protein. This table holds approximately 70,000 distinct CDR3 sequences, more than 85% found once. Sequencing input: CD8+ T cells from PBMCs. These receptor sequences come from a human donor in good health.

The chain links TRBV5-4 to TRBJ2-5, with 8 bases identical to TRBD2. V was pared by 0 bases and J by 6 bases, with 7 bases of the junction left unmatched. The V gene's germline CDR1 is SGHNT and CDR2 YYREEE (reference sequence). This CDR3 has 15 amino acids. In DNA form, the CDR3 reads TGTGCCAGCAGCTTGGTTGTGGGCGGGGGGCAGACCCAGTACTTC. It yields the protein CASSLVVGGGQTQYF.

V and J are TRBV27 and TRBJ2-2; the match to TRBD1 covers 7 bases. This CDR3 is 15 amino acids long. V gave up 5 bases and J gave up 7 bases; unmatched junction bases: 10. Germline CDR1 and CDR2: MNHEY and SMNVEV (reference sequence). For the CDR3, the DNA is TGTGCCAGCAGTCCCCGGGGCAGGGGGAGCGGGGAGCTGTTTTTT. Amino acids: CASSPRGRGSGELFF.

The genes are TRBV29-1 and TRBJ2-5; D is perhaps TRBD2 (5 bases). This CDR3 is built from 11 residues. Per germline, CDR1 SQVTM and CDR2 ANQGSEA. Trimming stripped 5 bases from V and 7 bases from J, with 11 bases between. The CDR3 sequence: CSVNSRGTQYF. As DNA, the CDR3 is TGCAGCGTTAACTCACGGGGGACCCAGTACTTC.

The chain has TRBV4-1 and TRBJ2-5; TRBD1 aligns across 8 bases. The CDR3 length is 14 residues. Germline V gene sequence: CDR1 MGHRA, CDR2 YSYEKL. After removal of 5 bases from V and 5 bases from J, the junction contained 7 bases not matched to a gene. In DNA, the CDR3 is TGCGCCAGCAGCTCGCGACAGGGGAGGGAGACCCAGTACTTC. Translating gives CASSSRQGRETQYF.